The clone carrying this T cell receptor (beta chain) came up many times. No antigen is known for it. TCRdb called the 5' RACE reads again in MiXCR, with one record for every CDR3 protein. Here the sample spans about 210,000 distinct CDR3 sequences, roughly 8.2% being singletons. The entry originates in a study of CD8 T cells in ankylosing spondylitis. Study conclusions and caveats: Characteristic, it appeared, of ankylosing spondylitis blood was a TCR beta motif of several highly homologous variants.

V was pared by 4 bases and J by 5 bases, with 12 bases between. The CDR3 sequence is 13 residues long. Germline V gene lookup returns CDR1 ENHRY and CDR2 SYGVKD. The rearrangement joins TRBV10-3 to TRBJ2-7; no firm D call. This clonotype was obtained from a female donor with ankylosing spondylitis or in good health (not recorded which). The sequencing input was blood, either unsorted or a sorted T cell fraction (not recorded which). The CDR3 sequence is CAISAGFTNEQYF. CDR3 DNA sequence: TGTGCCATCAGTGCCGGATTTACAAACGAGCAGTACTTC.